The 12 T cell receptor beta chains given below trace back to one sample, sequenced in a study of technical replicates of blood from several donors. Profiled with immunoSEQ multiplex PCR; TCRdb holds only in-frame clones, not every one. The table records tens of thousands of clones, 95% to 98% of them present only once. Sequenced material: T cells isolated from PBMCs. These receptor sequences come from a human donor in good health.

The chain has TRBV19 and TRBJ2-7, with 8 bases matching TRBD1. V shed 7 bases, J shed 0 bases, and the junction held 5 bases outside the gene matches. The CDR3 consists of 14 residues. Germline CDR1 is LNHDA and CDR2 is SQIVND (reference sequence). The CDR3 region is CASKGQVDSYEQYF. The DNA for the CDR3 is TGTGCCAGTAAGGGACAGGTGGACTCCTACGAGCAGTACTTC.

V usage is TRBV4-1 and J usage is TRBJ2-7, with D uncertain. V lost 1 base to trimming and J lost 4 bases, with 11 bases between them. CDR3 length equals 14 residues. Germline loops: CDR1 MGHRA, CDR2 YSYEKL. The chain's CDR3 is CASSQVLALYEQYF. DNA of the CDR3: TGCGCCAGCAGCCAAGTGTTGGCCTTGTACGAGCAGTACTTC.

This clone was picked up one time. This rearrangement joins TRBV6-5 to TRBJ1-2; a weak D match, TRBD1 (5 bases). Germline CDR1 MNHEY, CDR2 SVGAGI. Trimming left V 2 bases short and J 5 bases short, with 9 bases between. The CDR3 is 13 residues long. In DNA form, the CDR3 reads TGTGCCAGCAGTTACCAAGACAGATATGGCTACACCTTC. Translated: CASSYQDRYGYTF.

The chain has TRBV5-1 and TRBJ1-1; D uncertain. The CDR3 runs 14 residues. Trimming removed 4 bases at V and 1 base at J, with 11 bases between. CDR1 is SGHRS and CDR2 is YFSETQ in the germline V gene. The CDR3, as DNA: TGCGCCAGCAGCGACCCTACAGCGAACACTGAAGCTTTCTTT. Its translation is CASSDPTANTEAFF.

The rearrangement uses TRBV27 and TRBJ2-7, with unresolved D. V was pared by 5 bases and J by 4 bases, with 6 bases between. The CDR3 is 11 amino acids. Germline lookup yields CDR1 MNHEY and CDR2 SMNVEV (reference sequence). This chain's CDR3 is CASSPQYEQYF. The CDR3 nucleotides are TGTGCCAGCAGTCCCCAGTACGAGCAGTACTTC.

The J gene is TRBJ2-1, the V gene TRBV5-4; possibly TRBD2 for D (6 bases). Trimming cost V 4 bases and J 7 bases, with 9 bases left between them. The CDR3 has 12 amino acids. Germline V gene lookup returns CDR1 SGHNT and CDR2 YYREEE (reference sequence). The CDR3 DNA reads TGTGCCAGCAGCAGACGGGAGAATGAGCAGTTCTTC. The encoded protein is CASSRRENEQFF.

This clone was counted a single time. The chain carries TRBV11-2 and TRBJ1-1; 7 nucleotides align to TRBD1. Per the germline V gene, CDR1 is SGHAT and CDR2 is FQNNGV. CDR3 length: 13 amino acids. J gave up 4 bases and V 5 bases, and 4 bases lay outside the gene matches. CDR3 amino acids: CASSLTGVTEAFF. In nucleotides, the CDR3 is TGTGCCAGCAGCCTTACAGGGGTCACTGAAGCTTTCTTT.

The gene calls are TRBV7-2 and TRBJ2-3; weak D call: TRBD2 (5 bases). Germline-derived CDR1 and CDR2 are SGHTA and FQGNSA. This CDR3 spans 15 amino acids. The V and J ends lost 3 bases and 2 bases respectively, with 12 bases between them. The CDR3 loop reads CASSLTGIVTDTQYF. The CDR3 DNA reads as TGTGCCAGCAGCTTGACGGGGATAGTCACAGATACGCAGTATTTT.

The chain has TRBV13 and TRBJ2-1; D is perhaps TRBD1 (7 bases). Germline CDR1 reads PRHDT; CDR2 reads FYEKMQ (reference sequence). The ends were cut back, 3 bases at V and 7 bases at J, with 19 bases in the middle. The CDR3 has 16 amino acids. In DNA, the CDR3 is TGTGCCAGCAGCTTGGCGGGACAGAACGAGGGGAATGAGCAGTTCTTC. Its protein product is CASSLAGQNEGNEQFF.

The genes are TRBV28 and TRBJ2-7; 8 bases align to TRBD2. This CDR3 has 15 amino acids. The germline CDR1 and CDR2 sequences are MDHEN and SYDVKM. The trim removed 9 bases at V and 4 bases at J, leaving 14 bases unmatched. CDR3 amino acids: CASLAGPLGGYEQYF. The CDR3 nucleotides are TGTGCCAGTTTAGCGGGACCATTAGGGGGGTACGAGCAGTACTTC.

This rearrangement joins TRBV6-6 to TRBJ2-1; the match to TRBD2 covers 13 bases. The V gene end was trimmed by 6 bases and the J gene end by 4 bases; junction bases not matched to a gene: 3. The germline CDR1 and CDR2 sequences are MNHNY and SVGAGI (reference sequence). The CDR3 has 15 amino acids. CDR3 in DNA: TGTGCCAGCAGCAGACTAGCGGGAGGTTACAATGAGCAGTTCTTC. It yields the protein CASSRLAGGYNEQFF.

The chain employs TRBV6-4 and TRBJ2-7; 9 bases fit TRBD2. This CDR3 comprises 15 residues. Germline CDR1 reads MRHNA; CDR2 reads SNTAGT. Trimming removed 6 bases from V and 2 bases from J; junction bases left unmatched: 8. The CDR3 reads CASRNRASGAYEQYF. CDR3 DNA: TGTGCCAGCAGGAACAGGGCTAGCGGGGCCTACGAGCAGTACTTC.